The 14 T cell receptor beta chains listed next were all sequenced from one sample in a study of beta chain features in type 1 diabetes. Reverse transcribing all isolated RNA meant expressed TCRB transcripts were sequenced. Profiling relied on immunoSEQ multiplex PCR, and the TCRdb table lists in-frame clones only, not all of them. The sample has 330,000 or so clones; 12% to 15% are singletons. The sample was central memory CD4+ T cells from blood. The receptors were sampled from a man aged 25 to 40 in good health.

This chain joins TRBV6-5 and TRBJ1-2; the match to TRBD1 covers 8 bases. The CDR3 runs to 12 residues. The trim removed 6 bases at V and 3 bases at J, leaving 0 bases unmatched. Germline V gives CDR1 MNHEY, CDR2 SVGAGI. CDR3 sequence: CASRGQDYGYTF. CDR3 DNA: TGTGCCAGCAGGGGACAGGACTATGGCTACACCTTC.

This clone was counted between two and nine times. The J gene is TRBJ2-5, the V gene TRBV9, with 8 bases aligning to TRBD2. The germline V gene encodes CDR1 SGDLS and CDR2 YYNGEE. This CDR3 has 15 residues. The junction had 8 bases not matched to a gene; V was cut back by 4 bases and J by 3 bases. The chain's CDR3 is CASSTGLAREETQYF. CDR3 in DNA: TGTGCCAGCAGCACCGGACTAGCTCGGGAAGAGACCCAGTACTTC.

V gene TRBV2 combines with J gene TRBJ1-2; possible D gene TRBD1, 5 bases. Per germline, CDR1 SNHLY and CDR2 FYNNEI. This CDR3 has 14 residues. V lost 6 bases and J 8 bases, leaving 19 bases between the germline ends. This chain's CDR3 is CASSPAGAEKGYTF. The CDR3, as DNA: TGTGCCAGCAGCCCGGCCGGGGCAGAGAAGGGCTACACCTTC.

This clone was observed a few times. CDR3 nucleotide sequence: TGTGCCTGGTGCTACAGGGGGTACGAGCAGTACGTC. Translated: CAWCYRGYEQYV. The chain combines TRBV30 with TRBJ2-7; 8 bases match TRBD1. V lost 5 bases, J lost 4 bases, and 4 bases stayed unmatched. There are 12 residues in the CDR3. CDR1 and CDR2 from the germline V gene are GTSNPN and SVGIG (reference sequence).

This clone was seen only a few times. The rearrangement links TRBV23-1 to TRBJ2-1, with D perhaps being TRBD1 or TRBD2 (5 bases each). TRBV23-1 is classed as an ORF, of uncertain function. This CDR3 is 16 amino acids long. V was pared by 6 bases and J by 9 bases, with 24 bases between. DNA for the CDR3: TGCGCCAGCAGCCAAGATAGAGCCCAAAAGGGGAGTGAGCAGTTCTTC. Protein sequence: CASSQDRAQKGSEQFF.

The genes are TRBV28 and TRBJ2-4, with 7 bases aligning to TRBD1. Germline values: CDR1 MDHEN, CDR2 SYDVKM. CDR3 length: 15 residues. V trimming: 2 bases; J trimming: 2 bases; junction bases outside the gene matches: 3. The CDR3, as DNA: TGTGCCAGCAGTTTAGACAGGGCGTCCAAAAACATTCAGTACTTC. This codes for CASSLDRASKNIQYF.

The chain has TRBV6-5 and TRBJ2-5, with a tentative D call TRBD1 (5 bases). Germline loops: CDR1 MNHEY, CDR2 SVGAGI. The CDR3 totals 13 residues. Trimming shortened V by 2 bases and J by 5 bases, and 9 bases separated the two germline ends. CDR3 loop: CASSYGRAETQYF. The CDR3 nucleotides are TGTGCCAGCAGTTACGGCAGGGCCGAGACCCAGTACTTC.

The chain couples TRBV5-1 to TRBJ2-1, with D maybe TRBD1 (6 bases). V lost 6 bases, J lost 7 bases, and 20 bases lay in between. CDR3 length equals 15 residues. Germline V gives CDR1 SGHRS, CDR2 YFSETQ. This chain's CDR3 is CASTLSLGATNEQFF. The CDR3 DNA sequence: TGCGCCAGCACTCTGAGTCTGGGGGCCACAAATGAGCAGTTCTTC.

This clone was recorded many times. V gene TRBV6-5 combines with J gene TRBJ1-1; 8 bases are a match to TRBD1. The germline CDR1 and CDR2 sequences are MNHEY and SVGAGI. This CDR3 contains 15 residues. V lost 8 bases, J lost 1 base, and 9 bases stayed unmatched. CDR3 sequence (DNA): TGTGCCAGCCGTATAACCGGGACAGGGAACACTGAAGCTTTCTTT. Translated: CASRITGTGNTEAFF.

In this sample, this clone turned up a few times. J is TRBJ2-5 and V is TRBV5-1; 10 positions agree with TRBD2. There are 16 residues in the CDR3. CDR1 and CDR2 from the germline V gene are SGHRS and YFSETQ. Trimming took 0 bases from V and 4 from J; bases not matched to a gene: 6. This CDR3 reads CASSLVVAGGPETQYF. CDR3 nucleotide sequence: TGCGCCAGCAGCTTGGTGGTAGCGGGGGGCCCAGAGACCCAGTACTTC.

A few counts support this clone. Additional DNA sequences in this sample encode the identical CDR3. This chain connects TRBV5-1 to TRBJ2-1; the D gene could be TRBD1 or TRBD2 (5 bases each). This CDR3 has 14 residues. Trimming stripped 4 bases from V and 4 bases from J, with 12 bases between. Germline CDR1 and CDR2: SGHRS and YFSETQ. The CDR3 DNA follows: TGCGCCAGCAGCCTAGGGGAGCGGTACAATGAGCAGTTCTTC. It is translated as CASSLGERYNEQFF.

J is TRBJ2-3 and V is TRBV11-3, with 7 bases fitting TRBD1. V trimming: 3 bases; J trimming: 1 base; junction bases outside the gene matches: 13. Germline CDR1 is SGHNT and CDR2 is YENEEA. This CDR3 is 18 amino acids long. CDR3 in DNA: TGTGCCAGCAGCTTTTCAGCATCCACGGGACAGCGCACAGATACGCAGTATTTT. This gives the protein CASSFSASTGQRTDTQYF. The full variable domain, rest sourced from reference TRBV11-3 and TRBJ2-3, is EAGVVQSPRYKIIEKKQPVAFWCNPISGHNTLYWYLQNLGQGPELLIRYENEEAVDDSQLPKDRFSAERLKGVDSTLKIQPAELGDSAVYLCASSFSASTGQRTDTQYFGPGTRLTVL.

This clone was observed a few times. The rearrangement uses TRBV7-9 and TRBJ1-1; D is uncertain. The CDR3 consists of 14 residues. Germline CDR1 is SEHNR and CDR2 is FQNEAQ (reference sequence). V shed 2 bases and J shed 6 bases, with 13 bases lying between them. CDR3: CASSLNLDVPEAFF. CDR3 sequence (DNA): TGTGCCAGCAGCTTAAATCTGGACGTCCCTGAAGCTTTCTTT.

This clone was counted between two and nine times. The chain uses TRBV14 and TRBJ2-1; possibly TRBD1 or TRBD2 for D (5 bases each). CDR1 and CDR2 (germline): SGHDN, FVKESK. This CDR3 is built from 17 residues. V shed 4 bases and J shed 5 bases, with 21 bases lying between them. CDR3 sequence: CASSRPEFRGRNNEQFF. The CDR3 DNA reads TGTGCCAGCAGCCGACCGGAATTCCGGGGCAGAAACAATGAGCAGTTCTTC.